This paragraph covers one TCR beta chain sequence. This table comes from immunoSEQ multiplex PCR, and its TCRdb copy is limited to in-frame clones, with some not included. Here the sample spans roughly 200,000 clones, about nine tenths being singletons. The data were taken from a study of blood T cell repertoires in COVID-19. Looked up from germline, CDR1 is SGHAT and CDR2 is FQNNGV. Germline trimming cut 0 bases from V and 6 bases from J; bases unmatched to any gene: 17. The CDR3 is made up of 18 amino acids. Sequencing was performed on PBMCs or T cells enriched from blood (not recorded which). J is TRBJ2-7 and V is TRBV11-2, with TRBD2 identical over 7 bases. The sequence was collected from a man aged 25 to 40 in a cohort exposed to, infected with or recovered from COVID-19 (not recorded which). The CDR3 nucleotides are TGTGCCAGCAGCTTAGAGCCCTTGGGGGGAGGGCTTTTCTCCGAGCAGTACTTC. Its translation is CASSLEPLGGGLFSEQYF.